This entry lists 19 T cell receptor beta chains sequenced from one sample in a study of cytomegalovirus exposure and HLA in healthy donors. 60 Vbeta and 13 Jbeta primers were used in PCR. Generated by immunoSEQ multiplex PCR, the TCRdb table keeps only in-frame clones and is missing some. This table has about 180,000 clones, approximately 80% appearing once. The specimen sequenced was PBMCs. The receptors were gathered from a woman aged 25 to 39 in good health and CMV-seronegative.

The V call is TRBV9, the J call TRBJ1-2, with TRBD1 matching over 9 bases. CDR1 SGDLS and CDR2 YYNGEE come from the germline V gene. The CDR3 length is 14 residues. The V gene end was trimmed by 0 bases and the J gene end by 7 bases; junction bases not matched to a gene: 4. The CDR3 loop is CASSVDRGRGGYTF. CDR3 nucleotide sequence: TGTGCCAGCAGCGTAGACAGGGGGCGCGGTGGCTACACCTTC. Full variable domain (remainder filled in from reference TRBV9 and TRBJ1-2): DSGVTQTPKHLITATGQRVTLRCSPRSGDLSVYWYQQSLDQGLQFLIQYYNGEERAKGNILERFSAQQFPDLHSELNLSSLELGDSALYFCASSVDRGRGGYTFGSGTRLTVV.

The chain joins TRBV2 to TRBJ2-7; D unclear. Germline CDR1 is SNHLY and CDR2 is FYNNEI. The CDR3 length is 13 residues. The V and J ends lost 4 bases and 3 bases respectively, with 10 bases between them. This CDR3 is CASSAETVYEQYF. The CDR3 DNA reads TGTGCCAGCAGTGCGGAGACCGTCTACGAGCAGTACTTC.

The J gene is TRBJ2-7, the V gene TRBV9, with 8 bases identical to TRBD2. This CDR3 spans 15 amino acids. The ends lost 3 bases at V and 2 bases at J; junction bases unmatched: 7. CDR1 is SGDLS, CDR2 YYNGEE, per germline. In nucleotides, the CDR3 is TGTGCCAGCAGCGAGGGAGCGGGGGAAACCTACGAGCAGTACTTC. It is translated as CASSEGAGETYEQYF.

The chain joins TRBV28 to TRBJ1-5; 9 nucleotides agree with TRBD1. Germline CDR1 and CDR2: MDHEN and SYDVKM. The CDR3 consists of 15 residues. The V gene end was trimmed by 3 bases and the J gene end by 6 bases; junction bases not matched to a gene: 6. CDR3 in DNA: TGTGCCAGCAGTTTGGGACAGGGTATTGGTCAGCCCCAGCATTTT. Protein: CASSLGQGIGQPQHF.

The genes are TRBV7-2 and TRBJ2-7, with 10 positions matching TRBD1. The J segment lost 4 bases and the V segment lost 3 bases, leaving 3 bases of the junction unmatched. The CDR3 is 14 residues long. Per germline, CDR1 SGHTA and CDR2 FQGNSA. For the CDR3, the DNA is TGTGCCAGCAGCTTGCAGGGACAGGGGTACGAGCAGTACTTC. Translation: CASSLQGQGYEQYF.

The chain combines TRBV19 with TRBJ1-5; 8 bases fit TRBD1. The CDR3 consists of 17 residues. Trimming took 3 bases from V and 4 from J; bases not matched to a gene: 11. CDR1 and CDR2 (germline): LNHDA, SQIVND (reference sequence). The CDR3 bases are TGTGCCAGTAGTATGCAGGGGGCGCTTGGGATAAATCAGCCCCAGCATTTT. Its protein is CASSMQGALGINQPQHF.

Here the CDR3 reads CASSYQTADNQETQYF. As DNA, the CDR3 is TGTGCCAGCAGTTACCAGACAGCAGACAACCAAGAGACCCAGTACTTC. This chain links TRBV6-5 with TRBJ2-5; a weak D match, TRBD1 (5 bases). The CDR3 extends over 16 amino acids. The germline CDR1 and CDR2 sequences are MNHEY and SVGAGI. Between the trimmed V and J ends, which lost 2 bases and 0 bases, there was a span of 13 bases.

The V call is TRBV7-9, the J call TRBJ2-3, with 9 bases identical to TRBD2. CDR3 length equals 16 residues. After removal of 2 bases from V and 2 bases from J, the junction contained 5 bases not matched to a gene. Germline loops: CDR1 SEHNR, CDR2 FQNEAQ (reference sequence). Here the CDR3 reads CASSLYLAGTTDTQYF. For the CDR3, the DNA is TGTGCCAGCAGCTTATATCTAGCGGGGACCACAGATACGCAGTATTTT.

The genes are TRBV5-6 and TRBJ1-1; no definite D call. V lost 2 bases to trimming and J lost 4 bases, with 12 bases between them. The CDR3 sequence is 14 residues long. The germline gives CDR1 SGHDT, CDR2 YYEEEE. The CDR3 DNA sequence: TGTGCCAGCAGCTTAACAGCCCCGGTCACTGAAGCTTTCTTT. Amino acid sequence: CASSLTAPVTEAFF.

The V and J genes are TRBV10-2 and TRBJ2-7, with D tentatively TRBD1 (5 bases). From germline, CDR1 is WSHSY and CDR2 SAAADI. Trimming shortened V by 6 bases and J by 2 bases, and 11 bases separated the two germline ends. The CDR3 extends over 13 amino acids. The CDR3 coding sequence is TGCGCCAGCAGGCCAGGGAAGACCTACGAGCAGTACTTC. It translates to CASRPGKTYEQYF.

This clone has only a few counts. This chain connects TRBV5-6 to TRBJ2-5; 7 nucleotides line up with TRBD1. The V and J ends lost 4 bases and 5 bases, in that order; junction bases with no gene match: 14. Germline assignment: CDR1 SGHDT and CDR2 YYEEEE. The length of the CDR3 is 16 residues. The chain's CDR3 is CASSNNRQGGWETQYF. DNA for the CDR3: TGTGCCAGCAGCAATAACCGACAGGGTGGGTGGGAGACCCAGTACTTC.

On this clone: The junction shows a germline mismatch at one end, possibly a read error. The sample contains more than one DNA sequence encoding this CDR3. The rearrangement links TRBV5-4 to TRBJ1-6; 7 bases line up with TRBD1. Germline V lookup: CDR1 SGHNT, CDR2 YYREEE (reference sequence). This CDR3 is 13 amino acids long. The CDR3 nucleotides read TGTGCTAGCAGTTACGACAGGGAATCACCCCTCCACTTT. Residues: CASSYDRESPLHF.

There are a few counts of this clone. The rearrangement joins TRBV9 to TRBJ1-2; D gene ambiguous. This CDR3 has 16 amino acids. V lost 3 bases and J lost 5, with 20 bases in between. CDR1 and CDR2 from the germline V gene are SGDLS and YYNGEE. As DNA, the CDR3 is TGTGCCAGCAGCGCAGATCTATCCCAGGCTCGTTATGGCTACACCTTC. Protein: CASSADLSQARYGYTF. Supplemented by reference TRBV9 and TRBJ1-2, the full variable domain reads DSGVTQTPKHLITATGQRVTLRCSPRSGDLSVYWYQQSLDQGLQFLIQYYNGEERAKGNILERFSAQQFPDLHSELNLSSLELGDSALYFCASSADLSQARYGYTFGSGTRLTVV.

The rearrangement uses TRBV5-4 and TRBJ1-2; 10 bases align to TRBD1. Trimming removed 2 bases from V and 6 bases from J; junction bases left unmatched: 7. This CDR3 contains 15 residues. CDR1 and CDR2 from the germline V gene are SGHNT and YYREEE (reference sequence). CDR3 protein: CASSFRQGAYNGYTF. In DNA, the CDR3 is TGTGCCAGCAGCTTCCGACAGGGGGCATATAATGGCTACACCTTC.

The J gene is TRBJ2-7, the V gene TRBV28; 11 nucleotides align to TRBD2. The germline gives CDR1 MDHEN, CDR2 SYDVKM. V shed 2 bases, J shed 3 bases, and the junction held 6 bases outside the gene matches. The CDR3 contains 16 residues. The CDR3 loop reads CASSLGGTSGNYEQYF. In DNA, the CDR3 is TGTGCCAGCAGTTTAGGTGGGACTAGCGGCAACTACGAGCAGTACTTC.

As regards this clone: At the DNA level, this CDR3 is encoded by other sequences in the same sample as well. The V gene is TRBV7-2, the J gene TRBJ1-1; the match to TRBD1 covers 7 bases. CDR3 length: 13 residues. Germline assignment: CDR1 SGHTA and CDR2 FQGNSA. Trimming removed 8 bases from V and 3 bases from J; junction bases left unmatched: 6. Written as DNA, the CDR3 is TGTGCCAGCTCGTTGCAGGGGGACACTGAAGCTTTCTTT. Protein sequence: CASSLQGDTEAFF.

This chain links TRBV28 with TRBJ2-2, with 11 bases aligning to TRBD2. V was clipped by 5 bases and J by 3 bases; unmatched bases: 14. The CDR3 runs 19 residues. Germline lookup yields CDR1 MDHEN and CDR2 SYDVKM. CDR3 coding DNA: TGTGCCAGCAGTCCGATTACCGGGACTAGCGGACTTTACACCGGGGAGCTGTTTTTT. It translates to CASSPITGTSGLYTGELFF.

This chain links TRBV7-6 with TRBJ2-4; maybe TRBD2 (6 bases). Germline lookup yields CDR1 SGHVS and CDR2 FNYEAQ. Trimming stripped 5 bases from V and 0 bases from J, with 14 bases between. The CDR3 is made up of 16 amino acids. CDR3 loop: CASSPRSGLAKNIQYF. CDR3 DNA sequence: TGTGCCAGCAGCCCACGAAGCGGGCTAGCCAAAAACATTCAGTACTTC.

The rearrangement links TRBV28 to TRBJ2-7, with 8 bases aligning to TRBD1. The CDR3 runs to 13 residues. Germline V gives CDR1 MDHEN, CDR2 SYDVKM. J gave up 2 bases and V 5 bases, and 2 bases lay outside the gene matches. The CDR3 coding sequence is TGTGCCAGCAGTGTGGACAGGGCCTACGAGCAGTACTTC. Its protein product is CASSVDRAYEQYF. Full variable domain (missing parts from reference TRBV28 and TRBJ2-7): DVKVTQSSRYLVKRTGEKVFLECVQDMDHENMFWYRQDPGLGLRLIYFSYDVKMKEKGDIPEGYSVSREKKERFSLILESASTNQTSMYLCASSVDRAYEQYFGPGTRLTVT.